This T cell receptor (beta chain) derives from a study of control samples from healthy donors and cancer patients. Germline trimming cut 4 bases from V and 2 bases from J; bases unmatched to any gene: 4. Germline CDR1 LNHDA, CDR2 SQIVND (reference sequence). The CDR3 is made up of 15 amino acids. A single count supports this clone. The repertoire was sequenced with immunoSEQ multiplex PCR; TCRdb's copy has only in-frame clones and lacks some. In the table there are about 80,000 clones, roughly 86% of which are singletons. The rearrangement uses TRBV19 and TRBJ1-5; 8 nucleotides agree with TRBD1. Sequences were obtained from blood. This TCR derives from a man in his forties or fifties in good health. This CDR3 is CASSNDRGGNQPQHF. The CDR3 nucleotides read TGTGCCAGTAGTAACGACAGGGGAGGCAATCAGCCCCAGCATTTT.